This T cell receptor (beta chain) was profiled in a study of cytomegalovirus exposure and HLA in healthy donors. Overall study results and limits: The authors later found most CMV-associated TCR beta chains appeared HLA-restricted. Cytomegalovirus status, reportedly, was diagnosed with high specificity and sensitivity by the classifier. Reportedly, fewer N-insertions than the roughly 690-donor mean appeared in an Asian-associated ancestry cluster in a later analysis.

The length of the CDR3 is 14 residues. CDR1 is SGHVS and CDR2 is FNYEAQ in the germline V gene. This PCR relied on a set of 60 Vbeta primers and 13 Jbeta primers. Assay: immunoSEQ multiplex PCR; the TCRdb copy retains only in-frame clones and omits some. The sample shows about 130,000 clones, around 74% of them seen only once. As regards this clone: What it binds is unknown. Its ends do not fully match the called genes, so a read error is possible. This specimen includes other DNA sequences encoding the same CDR3.

These donors, healthy bone marrow donors, were studied. The sequence was collected from a male donor in good health and CMV-seronegative. The chain employs TRBV7-6 and TRBJ2-7, with a tentative D call TRBD1 (6 bases). Sequencing was done on a sample of PBMCs. The CDR3 bases are TGTGCCAGCAGCTTAGCACAGGGCGGTAACGAGCAATACTTC. It translates to CASSLAQGGNEQYF.